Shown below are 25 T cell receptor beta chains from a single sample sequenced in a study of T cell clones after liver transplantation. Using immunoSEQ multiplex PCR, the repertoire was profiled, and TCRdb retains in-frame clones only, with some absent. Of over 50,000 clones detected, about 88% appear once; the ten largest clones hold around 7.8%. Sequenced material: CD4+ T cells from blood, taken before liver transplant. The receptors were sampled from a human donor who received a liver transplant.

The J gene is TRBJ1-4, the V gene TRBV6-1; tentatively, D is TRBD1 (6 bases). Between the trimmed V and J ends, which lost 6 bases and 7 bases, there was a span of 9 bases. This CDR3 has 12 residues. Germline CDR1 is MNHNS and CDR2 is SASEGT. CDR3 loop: CASRQGGEKLFF. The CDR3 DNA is TGTGCCAGCAGACAGGGTGGTGAAAAACTGTTTTTT.

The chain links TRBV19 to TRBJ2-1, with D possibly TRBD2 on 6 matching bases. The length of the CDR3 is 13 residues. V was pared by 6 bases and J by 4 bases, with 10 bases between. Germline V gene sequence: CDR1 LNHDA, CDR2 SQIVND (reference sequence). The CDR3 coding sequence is TGTGCCAGTAGCGGGGGACCTTACAATGAGCAGTTCTTC. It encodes CASSGGPYNEQFF.

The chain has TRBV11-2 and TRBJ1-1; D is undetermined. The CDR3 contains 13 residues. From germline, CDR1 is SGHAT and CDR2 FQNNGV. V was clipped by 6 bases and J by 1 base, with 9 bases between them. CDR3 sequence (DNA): TGTGCCAGCAGTCAGAGGAAGAACACTGAAGCTTTCTTT. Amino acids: CASSQRKNTEAFF.

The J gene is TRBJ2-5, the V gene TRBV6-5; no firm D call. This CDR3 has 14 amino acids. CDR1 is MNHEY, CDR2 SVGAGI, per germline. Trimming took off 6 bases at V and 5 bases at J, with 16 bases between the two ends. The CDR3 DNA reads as TGTGCCAGCAGAGCCTCGCGGCCGCGGGAGACCCAGTACTTC. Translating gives CASRASRPRETQYF.

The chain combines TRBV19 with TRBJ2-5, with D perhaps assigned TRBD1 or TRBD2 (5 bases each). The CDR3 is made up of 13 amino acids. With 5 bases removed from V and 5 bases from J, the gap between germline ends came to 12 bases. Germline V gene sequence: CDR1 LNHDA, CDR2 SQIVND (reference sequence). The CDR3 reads CASSPDGTETQYF. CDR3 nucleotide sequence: TGTGCCAGTAGTCCCGACGGGACGGAGACCCAGTACTTC.

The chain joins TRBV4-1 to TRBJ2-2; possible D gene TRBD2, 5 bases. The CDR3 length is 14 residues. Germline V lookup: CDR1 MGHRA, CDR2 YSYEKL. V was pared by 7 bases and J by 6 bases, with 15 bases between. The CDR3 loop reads CASTHNRRAGELFF. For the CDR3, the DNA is TGCGCCAGCACCCACAACCGGCGGGCCGGGGAGCTGTTTTTT.

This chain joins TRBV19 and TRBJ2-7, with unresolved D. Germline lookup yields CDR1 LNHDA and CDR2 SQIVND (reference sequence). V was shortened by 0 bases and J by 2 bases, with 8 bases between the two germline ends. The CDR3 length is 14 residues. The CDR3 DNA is TGTGCCAGTAGTATAGATCCAGCAACCTACGAGCAGTACTTC. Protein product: CASSIDPATYEQYF.

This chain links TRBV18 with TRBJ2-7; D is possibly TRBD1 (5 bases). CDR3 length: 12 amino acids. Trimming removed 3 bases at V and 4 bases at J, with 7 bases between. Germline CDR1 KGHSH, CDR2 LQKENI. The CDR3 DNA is TGTGCCAGCTCACCTAACAGGTACGAGCAGTACTTC. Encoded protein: CASSPNRYEQYF.

The CDR3 region has the DNA TGTGCCAGCCGTGGGGGGACTAGCGGGAGGTATACGCAGTATTTT. It yields the protein CASRGGTSGRYTQYF. This chain connects TRBV28 to TRBJ2-3, with 15 nucleotides matching TRBD2. The CDR3 runs to 15 residues. From germline, CDR1 is MDHEN and CDR2 SYDVKM. V lost 8 bases and J lost 7; bases outside the gene matches: 7.

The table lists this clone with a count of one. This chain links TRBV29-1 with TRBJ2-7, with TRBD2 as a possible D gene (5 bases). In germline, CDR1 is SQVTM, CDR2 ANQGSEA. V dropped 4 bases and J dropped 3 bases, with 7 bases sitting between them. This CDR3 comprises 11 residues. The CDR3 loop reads CSVVRGYEQYF. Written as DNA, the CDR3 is TGCAGCGTTGTACGGGGCTACGAGCAGTACTTC.

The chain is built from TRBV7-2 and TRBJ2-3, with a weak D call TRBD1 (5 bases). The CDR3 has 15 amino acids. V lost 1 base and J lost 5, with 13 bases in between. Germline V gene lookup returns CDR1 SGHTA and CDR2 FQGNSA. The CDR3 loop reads CASSLDWGRVDTQYF. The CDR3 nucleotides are TGTGCCAGCAGCTTAGACTGGGGCAGGGTAGATACGCAGTATTTT. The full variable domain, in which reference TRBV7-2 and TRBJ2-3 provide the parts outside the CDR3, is GAGVSQSPSNKVTEKGKDVELRCDPISGHTALYWYRQSLGQGLEFLIYFQGNSAPDKSGLPSDRFSAERTGGSVSTLTIQRTQQEDSAVYLCASSLDWGRVDTQYFGPGTRLTVL.

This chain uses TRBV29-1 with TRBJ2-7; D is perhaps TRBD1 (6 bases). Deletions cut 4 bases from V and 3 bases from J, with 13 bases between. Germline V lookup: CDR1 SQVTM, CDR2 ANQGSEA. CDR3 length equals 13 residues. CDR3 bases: TGCAGCGTTGTAGGGACGGGACACTACGAGCAGTACTTC. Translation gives CSVVGTGHYEQYF.

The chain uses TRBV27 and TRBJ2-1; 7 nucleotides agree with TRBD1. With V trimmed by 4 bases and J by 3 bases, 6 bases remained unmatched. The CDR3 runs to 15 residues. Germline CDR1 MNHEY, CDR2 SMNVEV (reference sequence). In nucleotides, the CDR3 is TGTGCCAGCAGTTCCCGGGACAGATACTACAATGAGCAGTTCTTC. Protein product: CASSSRDRYYNEQFF.

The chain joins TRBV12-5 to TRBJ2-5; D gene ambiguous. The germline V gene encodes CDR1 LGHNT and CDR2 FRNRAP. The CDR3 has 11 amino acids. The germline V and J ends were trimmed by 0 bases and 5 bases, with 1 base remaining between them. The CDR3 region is CASGLVETQYF. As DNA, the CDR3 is TGTGCTAGTGGTTTGGTGGAGACCCAGTACTTC.

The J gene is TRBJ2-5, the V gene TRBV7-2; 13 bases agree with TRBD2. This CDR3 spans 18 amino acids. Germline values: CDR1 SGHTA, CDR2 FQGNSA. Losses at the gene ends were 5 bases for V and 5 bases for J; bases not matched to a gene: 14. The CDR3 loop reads CASSPGTSGASLGETQYF. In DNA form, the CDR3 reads TGTGCCAGCAGCCCCGGGACTAGCGGGGCCTCTCTTGGGGAGACCCAGTACTTC.

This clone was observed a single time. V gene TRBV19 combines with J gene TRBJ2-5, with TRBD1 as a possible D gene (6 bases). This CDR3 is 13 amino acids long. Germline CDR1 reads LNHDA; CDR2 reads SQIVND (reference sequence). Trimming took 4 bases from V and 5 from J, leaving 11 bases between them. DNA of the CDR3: TGTGCCAGTAGTAACCGGGACAAGGAGACCCAGTACTTC. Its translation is CASSNRDKETQYF.

The CDR3 nucleotides read TGTGCCAGCAGTGATGAGCGGTGGAATCAGCCCCAGCATTTT. Translated: CASSDERWNQPQHF. This chain links TRBV2 with TRBJ1-5; D is unclear. Trimming cost V 3 bases and J 4 bases, with 10 bases left between them. This CDR3 has 14 amino acids. CDR1 and CDR2 from the germline V gene are SNHLY and FYNNEI.

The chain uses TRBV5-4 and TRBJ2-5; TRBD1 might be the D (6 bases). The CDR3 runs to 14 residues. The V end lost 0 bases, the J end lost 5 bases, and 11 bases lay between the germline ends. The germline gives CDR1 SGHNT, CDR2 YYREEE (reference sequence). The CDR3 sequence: CASSLEADRETQYF. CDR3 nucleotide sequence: TGTGCCAGCAGCTTGGAGGCCGACAGGGAGACCCAGTACTTC.

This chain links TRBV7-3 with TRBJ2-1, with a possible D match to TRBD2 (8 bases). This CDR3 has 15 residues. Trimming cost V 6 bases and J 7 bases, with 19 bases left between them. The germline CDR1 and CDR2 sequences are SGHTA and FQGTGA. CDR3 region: CASRFRDSGGNEQFF. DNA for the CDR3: TGTGCCAGCAGGTTTCGGGACAGCGGGGGAAATGAGCAGTTCTTC.

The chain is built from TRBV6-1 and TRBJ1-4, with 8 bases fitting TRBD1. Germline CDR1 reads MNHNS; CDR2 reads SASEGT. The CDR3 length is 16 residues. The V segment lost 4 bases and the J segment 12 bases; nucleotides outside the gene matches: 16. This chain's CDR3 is CASSVGRTGHSWELFF. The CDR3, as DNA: TGTGCCAGCAGTGTTGGCCGGACAGGGCATTCTTGGGAACTGTTTTTT.

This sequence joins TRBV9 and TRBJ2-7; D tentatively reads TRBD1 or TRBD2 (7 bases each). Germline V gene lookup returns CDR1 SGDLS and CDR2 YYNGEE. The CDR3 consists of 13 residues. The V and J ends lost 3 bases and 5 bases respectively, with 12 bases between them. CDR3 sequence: CASSEQGRDEQYF. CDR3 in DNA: TGTGCCAGCAGCGAACAGGGGAGGGACGAGCAGTACTTC.

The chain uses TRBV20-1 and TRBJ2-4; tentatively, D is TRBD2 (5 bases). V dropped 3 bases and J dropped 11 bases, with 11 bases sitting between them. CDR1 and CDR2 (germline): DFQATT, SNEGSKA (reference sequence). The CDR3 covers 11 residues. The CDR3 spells CSASKLGVQYF. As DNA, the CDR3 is TGCAGTGCTAGTAAGCTCGGGGTTCAGTACTTC.

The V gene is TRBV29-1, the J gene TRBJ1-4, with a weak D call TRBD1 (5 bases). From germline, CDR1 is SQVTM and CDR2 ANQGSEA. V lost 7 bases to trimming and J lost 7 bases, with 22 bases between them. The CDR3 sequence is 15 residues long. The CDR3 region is CSGAGGEGSGEKLFF. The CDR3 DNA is TGCAGCGGGGCCGGGGGGGAGGGGAGCGGTGAAAAACTGTTTTTT.

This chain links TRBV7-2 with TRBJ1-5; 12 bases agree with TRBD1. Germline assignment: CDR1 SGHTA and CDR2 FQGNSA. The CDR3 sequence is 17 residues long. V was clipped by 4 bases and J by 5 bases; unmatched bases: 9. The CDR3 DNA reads TGTGCCAGCAGCTCACCACCCGGGACAGGGGGCGATCAGCCCCAGCATTTT. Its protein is CASSSPPGTGGDQPQHF.

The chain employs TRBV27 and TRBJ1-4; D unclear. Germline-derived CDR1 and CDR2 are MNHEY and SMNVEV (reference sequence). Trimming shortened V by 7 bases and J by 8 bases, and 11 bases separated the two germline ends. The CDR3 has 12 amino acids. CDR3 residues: CASTPLFEKLFF. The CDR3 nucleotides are TGTGCCAGCACCCCATTATTCGAAAAACTGTTTTTT.